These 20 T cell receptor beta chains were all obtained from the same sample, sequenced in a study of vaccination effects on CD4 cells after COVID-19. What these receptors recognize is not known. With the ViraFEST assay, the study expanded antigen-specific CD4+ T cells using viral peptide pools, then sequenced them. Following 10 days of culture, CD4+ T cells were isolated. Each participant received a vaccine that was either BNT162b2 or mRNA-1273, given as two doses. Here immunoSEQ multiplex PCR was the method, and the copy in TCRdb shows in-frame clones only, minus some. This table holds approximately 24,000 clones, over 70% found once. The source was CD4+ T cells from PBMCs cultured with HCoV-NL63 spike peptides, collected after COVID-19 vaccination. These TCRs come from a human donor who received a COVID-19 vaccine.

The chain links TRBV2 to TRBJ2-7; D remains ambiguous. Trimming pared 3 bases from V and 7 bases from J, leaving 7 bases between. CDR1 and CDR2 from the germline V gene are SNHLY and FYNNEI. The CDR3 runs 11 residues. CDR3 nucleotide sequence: TGTGCCAGCAGTGAGTACCAGGAGCAGTACTTC. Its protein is CASSEYQEQYF.

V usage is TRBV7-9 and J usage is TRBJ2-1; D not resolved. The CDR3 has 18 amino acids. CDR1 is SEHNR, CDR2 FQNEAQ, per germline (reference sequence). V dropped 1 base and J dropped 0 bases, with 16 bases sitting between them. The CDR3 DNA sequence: TGTGCCAGCAGCTTAGAAGCTAACCCGAGTAGCTCCTACAATGAGCAGTTCTTC. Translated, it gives CASSLEANPSSSYNEQFF. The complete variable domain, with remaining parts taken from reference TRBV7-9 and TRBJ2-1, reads DTGVSQNPRHKITKRGQNVTFRCDPISEHNRLYWYRQTLGQGPEFLTYFQNEAQLEKSRLLSDRFSAERPKGSFSTLEIQRTEQGDSAMYLCASSLEANPSSSYNEQFFGPGTRLTVL.

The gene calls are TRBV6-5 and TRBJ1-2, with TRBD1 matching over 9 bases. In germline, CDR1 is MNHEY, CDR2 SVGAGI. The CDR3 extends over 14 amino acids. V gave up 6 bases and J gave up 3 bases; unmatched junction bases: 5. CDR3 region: CASSRQGGDYGYTF. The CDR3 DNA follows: TGTGCCAGCAGCAGACAGGGGGGGGACTATGGCTACACCTTC.

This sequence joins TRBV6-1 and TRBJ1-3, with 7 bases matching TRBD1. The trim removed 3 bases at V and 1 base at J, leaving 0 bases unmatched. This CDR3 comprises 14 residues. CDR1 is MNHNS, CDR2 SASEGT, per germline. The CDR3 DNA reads TGTGCCAGCAGTGAGGACAGGTCTGGAAACACCATATATTTT. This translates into CASSEDRSGNTIYF.

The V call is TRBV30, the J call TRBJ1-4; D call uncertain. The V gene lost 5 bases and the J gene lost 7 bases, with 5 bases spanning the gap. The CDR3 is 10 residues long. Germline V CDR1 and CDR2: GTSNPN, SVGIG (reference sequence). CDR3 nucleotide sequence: TGTGCCTGGGGGCGTGAAAAACTGTTTTTT. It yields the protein CAWGREKLFF.

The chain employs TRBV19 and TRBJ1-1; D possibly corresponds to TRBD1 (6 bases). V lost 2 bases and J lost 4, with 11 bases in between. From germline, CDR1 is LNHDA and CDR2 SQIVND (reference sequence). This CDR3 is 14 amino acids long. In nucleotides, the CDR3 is TGTGCCAGTAGTATACTGGGAGGGGGCACTGAAGCTTTCTTT. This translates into CASSILGGGTEAFF.

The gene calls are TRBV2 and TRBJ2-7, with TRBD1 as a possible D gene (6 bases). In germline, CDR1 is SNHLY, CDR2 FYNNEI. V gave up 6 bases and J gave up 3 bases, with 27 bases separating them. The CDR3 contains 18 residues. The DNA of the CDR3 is TGTGCCAGCAGCCCTCACCGGGACACCCCTCGAGGGTTCTACGAGCAGTACTTC. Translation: CASSPHRDTPRGFYEQYF.

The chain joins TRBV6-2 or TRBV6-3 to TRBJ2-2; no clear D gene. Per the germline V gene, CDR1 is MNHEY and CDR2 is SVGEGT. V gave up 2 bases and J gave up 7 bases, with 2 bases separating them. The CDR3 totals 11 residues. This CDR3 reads CASSYRGELFF. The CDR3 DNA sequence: TGTGCCAGCAGTTACCGCGGGGAGCTGTTTTTT.

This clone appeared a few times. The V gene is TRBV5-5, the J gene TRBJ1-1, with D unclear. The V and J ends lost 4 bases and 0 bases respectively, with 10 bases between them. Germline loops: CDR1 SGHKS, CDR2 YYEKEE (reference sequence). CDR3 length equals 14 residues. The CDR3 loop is CASSEGPVNTEAFF. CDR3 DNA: TGTGCCAGCAGCGAAGGACCCGTGAACACTGAAGCTTTCTTT.

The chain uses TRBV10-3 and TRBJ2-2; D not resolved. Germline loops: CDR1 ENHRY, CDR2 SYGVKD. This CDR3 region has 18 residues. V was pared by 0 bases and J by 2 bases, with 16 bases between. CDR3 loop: CAISESWARETNTGELFF. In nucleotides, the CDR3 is TGTGCCATCAGTGAGTCGTGGGCGAGAGAGACAAACACCGGGGAGCTGTTTTTT.

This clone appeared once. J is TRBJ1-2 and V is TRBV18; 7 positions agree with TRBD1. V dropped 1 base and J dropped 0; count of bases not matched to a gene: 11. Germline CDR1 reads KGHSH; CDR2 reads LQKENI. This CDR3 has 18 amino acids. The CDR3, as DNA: TGTGCCAGCTCACCACGGCGGACAGGACCATTAACTAACTATGGCTACACCTTC. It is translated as CASSPRRTGPLTNYGYTF. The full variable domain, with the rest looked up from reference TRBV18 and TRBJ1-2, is NAGVMQNPRHLVRRRGQEARLRCSPMKGHSHVYWYRQLPEEGLKFMVYLQKENIIDESGMPKERFSAEFPKEGPSILRIQQVVRGDSAAYFCASSPRRTGPLTNYGYTFGSGTRLTVV.

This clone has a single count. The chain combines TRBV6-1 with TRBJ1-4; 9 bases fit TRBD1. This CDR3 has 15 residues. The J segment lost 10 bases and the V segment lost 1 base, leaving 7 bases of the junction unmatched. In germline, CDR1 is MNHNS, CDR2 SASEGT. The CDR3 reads CASSEEGTGTRKLFF. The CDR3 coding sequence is TGTGCCAGCAGTGAAGAAGGGACAGGGACTCGAAAACTGTTTTTT.

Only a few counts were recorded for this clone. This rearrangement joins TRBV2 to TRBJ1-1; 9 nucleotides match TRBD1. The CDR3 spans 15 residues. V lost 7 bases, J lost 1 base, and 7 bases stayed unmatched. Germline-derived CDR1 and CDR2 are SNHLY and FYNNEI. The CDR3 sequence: CASTADRGRNTEAFF. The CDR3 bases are TGTGCCAGCACAGCGGACAGGGGTAGGAACACTGAAGCTTTCTTT.

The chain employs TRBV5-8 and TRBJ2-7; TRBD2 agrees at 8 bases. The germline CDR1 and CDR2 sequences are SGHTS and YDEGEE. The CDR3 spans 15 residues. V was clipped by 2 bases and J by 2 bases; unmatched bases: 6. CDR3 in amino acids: CASSFGASGPYEQYF. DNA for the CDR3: TGTGCCAGCAGCTTCGGGGCTAGCGGGCCCTACGAGCAGTACTTC.

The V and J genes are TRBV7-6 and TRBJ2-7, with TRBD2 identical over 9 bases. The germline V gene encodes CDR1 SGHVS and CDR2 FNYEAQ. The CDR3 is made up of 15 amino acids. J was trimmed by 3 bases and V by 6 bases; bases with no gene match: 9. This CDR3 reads CASSPIAGAIYEQYF. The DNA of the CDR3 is TGTGCCAGCAGTCCAATAGCGGGGGCTATCTACGAGCAGTACTTC. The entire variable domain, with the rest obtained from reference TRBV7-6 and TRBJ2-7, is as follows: GAGVSQSPRYKVTKRGQDVALRCDPISGHVSLYWYRQALGQGPEFLTYFNYEAQQDKSGLPNDRFSAERPEGSISTLTIQRTEQRDSAMYRCASSPIAGAIYEQYFGPGTRLTVT.

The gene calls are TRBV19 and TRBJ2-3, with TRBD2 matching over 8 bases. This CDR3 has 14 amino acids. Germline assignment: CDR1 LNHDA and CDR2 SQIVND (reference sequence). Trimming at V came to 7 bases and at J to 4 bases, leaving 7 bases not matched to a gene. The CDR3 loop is CASTKAGVADTQYF. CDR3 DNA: TGTGCCAGTACCAAAGCGGGAGTCGCAGATACGCAGTATTTT. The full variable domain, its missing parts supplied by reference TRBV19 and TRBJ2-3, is DGGITQSPKYLFRKEGQNVTLSCEQNLNHDAMYWYRQDPGQGLRLIYYSQIVNDFQKGDIAEGYSVSREKKESFPLTVTSAQKNPTAFYLCASTKAGVADTQYFGPGTRLTVL.

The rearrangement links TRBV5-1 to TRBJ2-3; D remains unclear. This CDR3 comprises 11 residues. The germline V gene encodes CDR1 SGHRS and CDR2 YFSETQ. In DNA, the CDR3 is TGCTCCCGTTTGGATAGAGATACGCAGTATTTT. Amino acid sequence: CSRLDRDTQYF.

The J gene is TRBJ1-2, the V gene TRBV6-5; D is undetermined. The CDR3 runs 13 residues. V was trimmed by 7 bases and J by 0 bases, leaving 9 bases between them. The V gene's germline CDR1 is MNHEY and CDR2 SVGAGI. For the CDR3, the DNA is TGTGCCAGCACTACAGATCCTAACTATGGCTACACCTTC. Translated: CASTTDPNYGYTF.

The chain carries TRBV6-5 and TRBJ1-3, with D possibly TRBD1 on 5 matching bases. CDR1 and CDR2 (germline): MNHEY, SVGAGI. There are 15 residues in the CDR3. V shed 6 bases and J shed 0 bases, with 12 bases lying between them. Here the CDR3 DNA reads TGTGCCAGCAGACCCTCGGGGACCTCTGGAAACACCATATATTTT. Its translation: CASRPSGTSGNTIYF.

The CDR3 DNA follows: TGCGCCAGCAGTGAGAGGGGGGGGGCCACAGATACGCAGTATTTT. Translated: CASSERGGATDTQYF. V usage is TRBV10-1 and J usage is TRBJ2-3; D perhaps matches TRBD2 (7 bases). V lost 2 bases to trimming and J lost 2 bases, with 11 bases between them. Germline V CDR1 and CDR2: WNHNN, SYGVQD (reference sequence). The CDR3 extends over 15 amino acids.